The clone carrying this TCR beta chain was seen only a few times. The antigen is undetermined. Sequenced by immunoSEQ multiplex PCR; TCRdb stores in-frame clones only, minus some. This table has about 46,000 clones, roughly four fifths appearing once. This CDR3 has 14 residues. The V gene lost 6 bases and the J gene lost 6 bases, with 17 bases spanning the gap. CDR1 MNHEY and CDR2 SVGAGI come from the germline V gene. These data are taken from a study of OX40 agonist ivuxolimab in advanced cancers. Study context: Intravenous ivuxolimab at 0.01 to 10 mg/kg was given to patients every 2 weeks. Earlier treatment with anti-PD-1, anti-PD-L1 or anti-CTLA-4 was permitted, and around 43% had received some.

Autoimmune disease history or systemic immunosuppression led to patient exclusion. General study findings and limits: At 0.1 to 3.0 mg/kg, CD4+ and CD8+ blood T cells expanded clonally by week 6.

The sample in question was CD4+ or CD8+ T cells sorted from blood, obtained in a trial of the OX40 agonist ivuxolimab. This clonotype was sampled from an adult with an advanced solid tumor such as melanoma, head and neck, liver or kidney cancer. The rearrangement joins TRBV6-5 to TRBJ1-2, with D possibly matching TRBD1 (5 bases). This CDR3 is CASRDGGISDGYTF. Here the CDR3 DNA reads TGTGCCAGCAGGGACGGGGGTATTAGTGATGGCTACACCTTC.